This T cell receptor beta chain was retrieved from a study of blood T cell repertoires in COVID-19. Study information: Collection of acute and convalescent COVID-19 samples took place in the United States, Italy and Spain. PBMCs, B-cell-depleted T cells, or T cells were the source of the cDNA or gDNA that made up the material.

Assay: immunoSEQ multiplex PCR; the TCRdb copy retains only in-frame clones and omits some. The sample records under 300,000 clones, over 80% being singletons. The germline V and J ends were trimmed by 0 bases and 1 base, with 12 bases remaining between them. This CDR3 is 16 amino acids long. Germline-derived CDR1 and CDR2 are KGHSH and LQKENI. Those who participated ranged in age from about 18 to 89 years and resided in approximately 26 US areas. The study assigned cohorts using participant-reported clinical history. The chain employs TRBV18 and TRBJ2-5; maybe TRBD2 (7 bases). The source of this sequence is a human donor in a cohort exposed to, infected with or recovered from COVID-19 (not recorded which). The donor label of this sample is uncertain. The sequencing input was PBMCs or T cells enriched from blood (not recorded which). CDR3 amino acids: CASSPPVRGAQETQYF. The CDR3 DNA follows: TGTGCCAGCTCACCACCGGTTCGGGGGGCCCAAGAGACCCAGTACTTC.